The T cell receptor beta chain described here comes from a study of Ad26.COV2.S vaccination and SARS-CoV-2 variants. In the study overall: The authors gave Ad26.COV2.S intramuscularly, either once or twice 56 days apart.

V lost 0 bases, J lost 4 bases, and 14 bases lay in between. The CDR3 is 15 residues long. Germline assignment: CDR1 SGHRS and CDR2 YFSETQ. Treatment: 15 to 20 received Ad26.COV2.S at low or high dose, single or two shots; about 5 received placebo; per-sample allocation not given. Specimen acquisition occurred on day 63 following the initial vaccine or placebo injection. This Boston cohort included adults aged 18-55 years. TCRdb's table, derived via immunoSEQ multiplex PCR, lists solely in-frame clones and lacks some. Here the sample spans about 370,000 clones, approximately 91% being singletons. The chain uses TRBV5-1 and TRBJ2-7; tentatively, D is TRBD2 (7 bases). Material: peripheral blood, obtained in a trial of Ad26.COV2.S vaccine versus placebo. The TCR was taken from a person between 18 and 65 years old who received the Ad26.COV2.S COVID-19 vaccine or a placebo. The CDR3 coding sequence is TGCGCCAGCAGCTTGGTCGGGGGGCGCGGGTACGAGCAGTACTTC. This translates into CASSLVGGRGYEQYF.